The clone carrying this T cell receptor (beta chain) came up a few times. Its cognate antigen is unknown. This specimen comes from a study of long-term antiretroviral therapy in people with HIV. The study's findings and limits: When set beside controls, HIV repertoires had CDR3 length ranges that were narrower. The clones with expansion before ART were dominant in the repertoire at all time points. Patients on ART gained diversity, which nonetheless stayed below transplant donor controls.

This was the immunoSEQ v3.0 assay at survey level. Sequenced by immunoSEQ multiplex PCR; TCRdb stores in-frame clones only, minus some. The sample has about 36,000 clones; 80% are singletons. V lost 6 bases, J lost 2 bases, and 9 bases stayed unmatched. Germline CDR1 MNHEY, CDR2 SMNVEV (reference sequence). The CDR3 contains 15 residues. The input for sequencing was unsorted PBMCs, taken 3.4 years after starting antiretroviral therapy. This sequence joins TRBV27 and TRBJ1-1, with 7 bases matching TRBD1. The TCR comes from a man aged 25-40 years with HIV. The CDR3 DNA reads as TGTGCCAGCAGGGTGACAGGGCTGTTAAACACTGAAGCTTTCTTT. Its protein product is CASRVTGLLNTEAFF.